The rows below give T cell receptor beta chains drawn from one sample of a study of T cell repertoires in ileal Crohn's disease. The data were produced by immunoSEQ multiplex PCR, yet TCRdb's version contains in-frame clones alone and is incomplete. The data contain fewer than 18,000 clones, more than 80% of them singletons. Sequenced material: ileal tissue. Receptors were obtained from an adult with Crohn's disease. The CDR3 runs from the conserved cysteine through the conserved F or W. D genes are given only for firm matches. Only some rows state a clone size, as once, few, many or a class for expanded clones.

TRBD1	TRBJ1-1	TRBV28	.	TGTGCCAGCAGTTTCTGGACAGGGTCTATTGAAGCTTTCTTT	CASSFWTGSIEAFF
.	TRBJ2-7	TRBV11-2	.	TGTGCCAGCAGCTTAGCCCGGAGGTCCTACGAGCAGTACTTC	CASSLARRSYEQYF
.	TRBJ1-5	TRBV6-5	.	TGTGCCAGCAGTTACTCGCCGACTTGGCAGCCCCAGCATTTT	CASSYSPTWQPQHF
TRBD1	TRBJ2-4	TRBV25-1	.	TGTGCCAGCAGTGATTCGGGACAGGGAAACATTCAGTACTTC	CASSDSGQGNIQYF
TRBD2	TRBJ2-1	TRBV30	.	TGTGCCTGGAGTGCATTTAGCGGGAGTCGCTATGAGCAGTTCTTC	CAWSAFSGSRYEQFF
.	TRBJ1-2	TRBV5-1	.	TGCGCCAGCAGCCCCGAAGTGGGCCCGGTTAACTATGGCTACACCTTC	CASSPEVGPVNYGYTF
.	TRBJ2-1	TRBV6-1	.	TGTGCCAGCAGAGCCCGGGTTCACCTGGCAAATGAGCAGTTCTTC	CASRARVHLANEQFF
.	TRBJ1-2	TRBV30	.	TGTGCCTGGAGTGTAGCAGGCTATGGCTACACCTTC	CAWSVAGYGYTF
TRBD1	TRBJ2-3	TRBV5-5	few	TGTGCCAGCAGGGGTGGGACAGACACAGATACGCAGTATTTT	CASRGGTDTDTQYF
.	TRBJ1-1	TRBV19	once	TGTGCCAGTAGTATAGAGGGACAACGAGGGACTGAAGCTTTCTTT	CASSIEGQRGTEAFF
.	TRBJ1-1	TRBV9	.	TGTGCCAGCAGCGCAGGGACTCAGGTAGGAAACACTGAAGCTTTCTTT	CASSAGTQVGNTEAFF
.	TRBJ2-2	TRBV4-3	.	TGCGCCAGCAGCCAAGATCTCCTAGCCTCCGGGGAGCTGTTTTTT	CASSQDLLASGELFF
TRBD1	TRBJ1-4	TRBV18	.	TGTGCCAGCTCACCGGGACAGGGGAATGAAAAACTGTTTTTT	CASSPGQGNEKLFF
TRBD1	TRBJ1-2	TRBV10-3	once	TGTGCCATCAGTGGACAGGGTACCTATGGCTACACCTTC	CAISGQGTYGYTF
TRBD2	TRBJ2-2	TRBV7-9	.	TGTGCCAGCAGCCTAGTCGCCGGGACTACGAACACCGGGGAGCTGTTTTTT	CASSLVAGTTNTGELFF
TRBD1	TRBJ1-1	TRBV2	.	TGTGCCAGCAGCCCCGGGACAGGGGTTACTGAAGCTTTCTTT	CASSPGTGVTEAFF
TRBD1	TRBJ1-2	TRBV11-2	.	TGTGCCAGCAGCCCGGGGACAGGGCCGGGTAACTATGGCTACACCTTC	CASSPGTGPGNYGYTF
.	TRBJ1-2	TRBV10-2	.	TGCGCCAGCAGCTCGGGGGACTATGGCTACACCTTC	CASSSGDYGYTF
TRBD1	TRBJ1-6	TRBV6-5	once	TGTGCCAGCAGTACAGGGGGTAGGAATTCACCCCTCCACTTT	CASSTGGRNSPLHF
TRBD1	TRBJ1-5	TRBV27	.	TGTGCCAGCAGCCAAACTTCGACAGGGTTTTCAAATCAGCCCCAGCATTTT	CASSQTSTGFSNQPQHF
TRBD1	TRBJ1-3	TRBV30	.	TGTGCCTGGAACAGGGGAACTGGAAACACCATATATTTT	CAWNRGTGNTIYF
.	TRBJ2-7	TRBV7-9	.	TGTGCCAGCAGCTCCCGTTTAGCGGTCCCGGTCTCCGAGCAGTACTTC	CASSSRLAVPVSEQYF
.	TRBJ2-3	TRBV7-2	.	TGTGCCAGCAGCTTAGACGGCAGGAGCACAGATACGCAGTATTTT	CASSLDGRSTDTQYF
.	TRBJ1-5	TRBV15	.	TGTGCCACCAGCAGAGATCTGGGAGGGGTCCCTCATCAGCCCCAGCATTTT	CATSRDLGGVPHQPQHF
.	TRBJ1-1	TRBV4-1	.	TGCGCCAGCAGCCAAGATGGGGCCTTCCTAGGAACTGAAGCTTTCTTT	CASSQDGAFLGTEAFF
TRBD1	TRBJ1-1	TRBV4-2	.	TGTGCCAGCAGCCAAGCCCCGGGGACAGGGTCCACTGAAGCTTTCTTT	CASSQAPGTGSTEAFF
TRBD1	TRBJ1-2	TRBV18	.	TGTGCCAGCTCACCCCCGGGACAGGCCTCCTATGGCTACACCTTC	CASSPPGQASYGYTF
TRBD2	TRBJ2-3	TRBV11-3	once	TGTGCCAGCAGCTTGAGGCTAGCGGGGATAAGCACAGATACGCAGTATTTT	CASSLRLAGISTDTQYF
.	TRBJ1-5	TRBV29-1	.	TGCAGCGCCGGGGGGGCAGGGCCGAATCAGCCCCAGCATTTT	CSAGGAGPNQPQHF
TRBD1	TRBJ1-2	TRBV27	once	TGTGCCAGCAGGGGCCTTTGGACAGGGTTTGACTATGGCTACACCTTC	CASRGLWTGFDYGYTF
.	TRBJ1-1	TRBV5-1	.	TGCGCCAGCAGCTTGGCCCAAGGGGCAGGCACTGAAGCTTTCTTT	CASSLAQGAGTEAFF
.	TRBJ1-2	TRBV30	once	TGTGCCTGGAGTCTGACAGTGGATGGCTACACCTTC	CAWSLTVDGYTF
TRBD1	TRBJ1-5	TRBV12-5	.	TGTGCTAGTGGTTTAGAAGGGGGCTATAGCAATCAGCCCCAGCATTTT	CASGLEGGYSNQPQHF
.	TRBJ2-7	TRBV5-5	.	TGTGCCAGCAGCTTGGAAGGACTTACATCCTACGAGCAGTACTTC	CASSLEGLTSYEQYF
.	TRBJ2-2	TRBV9	.	TGTGCCAGCAGCGAGAAAGGGGTGAGCACCGGGGAGCTGTTTTTT	CASSEKGVSTGELFF
.	TRBJ1-2	TRBV28	.	TGTGCCAGCATTTCAGGACAATCGCCGCTCGGCTACACCTTC	CASISGQSPLGYTF
TRBD1	TRBJ1-3	TRBV19	few	TGTGCCAGTAGTATGACAGGGGAGGCTGGAAACACCATATATTTT	CASSMTGEAGNTIYF
.	TRBJ2-1	TRBV6-5	.	TGTGCCAGCAGCCCCTCTCCGAGCTCCTACAATGAGCAGTTCTTC	CASSPSPSSYNEQFF
.	TRBJ1-1	TRBV6-6	few	TGTGCCAGCAGGGTCTATCAGGGCATGAACACTGAAGCTTTCTTT	CASRVYQGMNTEAFF
TRBD1	TRBJ1-3	TRBV5-6	few	TGTGCCAGCAGCCTGGGACAGGGGGCAAACACCATATATTTT	CASSLGQGANTIYF
.	TRBJ2-3	TRBV4-3	once	TGCGCCAGCAGCCAAGAGTCGATGAGCCCAGATACGCAGTATTTT	CASSQESMSPDTQYF
.	TRBJ2-5	TRBV5-6	.	TGTGCCAGCAGCTCGTCTGACTATCCACCTAGCCGAGAGACCCAGTACTTC	CASSSSDYPPSRETQYF
TRBD1	TRBJ2-2	TRBV19	few	TGTGCCAGCCGGGACAGGGTTCAGACGAACACCGGGGAGCTGTTTTTT	CASRDRVQTNTGELFF
.	TRBJ2-5	TRBV29-1	.	TGCAGCGTTGAATTAGAGGGTACTGGAGAGACCCAGTACTTC	CSVELEGTGETQYF
TRBD1	TRBJ1-2	TRBV19	once	TGTGCCAGTAGTAGGCCGGGACAGAACCCTAACTATGGCTACACCTTC	CASSRPGQNPNYGYTF
.	TRBJ2-6	TRBV5-1	.	TGCGCCAGCAGCGCCTTACAGGCAAGCGGGGCCAACGTCCTGACTTTC	CASSALQASGANVLTF
TRBD2	TRBJ2-1	TRBV4-1	few	TGCGCCAGCAGCCAGGGGACTAGTGAGCAGTTCTTC	CASSQGTSEQFF
.	TRBJ1-2	TRBV30	.	TGTGCCTGGGCCATGGGCCGCGCTAACTATGGCTACACCTTC	CAWAMGRANYGYTF
.	TRBJ1-5	TRBV6-1	.	TGTGCCAGCAGTGAAGGACAGTCGAGCAATCAGCCCCAGCATTTT	CASSEGQSSNQPQHF
.	TRBJ2-5	TRBV4-1	.	TGCGCCAGCAGCCAAGATACCAGTACCCCCCAGTACTTC	CASSQDTSTPQYF
.	TRBJ1-6	TRBV5-6	.	TGTGCCAGCACCCTGGCAGGCCTTAATTCACCCCTCCACTTT	CASTLAGLNSPLHF
TRBD1	TRBJ2-7	TRBV20-1	.	TGCAGTGCTCGACAGGGGAGGGAGCAGTACTTC	CSARQGREQYF
.	TRBJ1-2	TRBV7-9	.	TGTGCCAGCAGCTTACCCTCCGGGGGCTACACCTTC	CASSLPSGGYTF
.	TRBJ2-3	TRBV10-2	.	TGCGCCAGCAGCCCCAAAGATACGCAGTATTTT	CASSPKDTQYF
TRBD1	TRBJ1-2	TRBV2	.	TGTGCCAGCAGTGAAGATTACAGGGGGCGCGACTATGGCTACACCTTC	CASSEDYRGRDYGYTF
.	TRBJ1-6	TRBV7-9	once	TGTGCCAGCAGCTCTAGGGGGATGGGTTCACCCCTCCACTTT	CASSSRGMGSPLHF
TRBD1	TRBJ1-6	TRBV27	.	TGTGCCAGCAGGGGCCAGGGGGCAAATTCACCCCTCCACTTT	CASRGQGANSPLHF
.	TRBJ2-6	TRBV5-8	few	TGTGCCAGCAGCTGGGAGTTACCGCGGATTTACTCTGGGGCCAACGTCCTGACTTTC	CASSWELPRIYSGANVLTF
TRBD2	TRBJ2-1	TRBV5-1	.	TGCGCCAGCAGCTCGGGGGTTCGGGTGGCGGGAGCCTACAATGAGCAGTTCTTC	CASSSGVRVAGAYNEQFF